Listed below are T cell receptor beta chains from one sample, sequenced in a study of shared clonotypes between healthy human individuals. Assay used: immunoSEQ multiplex PCR; TCRdb lists only in-frame clones, some missing. This sample yields approximately 1,500,000 clones, of which 95% to 99% are seen a single time; roughly 0.45% belongs to the top ten. Sequenced input: naive CD4+ T cells sorted from blood. The receptor set was obtained from a man aged 30 to 39 in good health. Each CDR3 is given with its conserved first and last residue. A D gene is named only where the DNA matches it firmly. Only part of the rows carry a size: once, few, many, or a class if the clone is expanded.

V gene	D gene	clone size	J gene	CDR3 DNA	CDR3 protein
TRBV19	-	-	TRBJ2-5	TGTGCCAGTAGTATGGCCAGGGAGAAGGAGACCCAGTACTTC	CASSMAREKETQYF
TRBV10-3	TRBD2	-	TRBJ2-7	TGTGCCATCAGTGGACTAGCGGGGCACTACGAGCAGTACTTC	CAISGLAGHYEQYF
TRBV15	-	-	TRBJ2-5	TGTGCCACCAGCAGAGGGGACAAGGAGGGAGAGACCCAGTACTTC	CATSRGDKEGETQYF
TRBV7-9	TRBD1	-	TRBJ1-2	TGTGCCAGCAGCGTACGGACAGGAGGGGGCTACACCTTC	CASSVRTGGGYTF
TRBV2	-	-	TRBJ2-1	TGTGCCAGCAGGCTAACTGGCTACAATGAGCAGTTCTTC	CASRLTGYNEQFF
TRBV10-3	-	-	TRBJ2-5	TGTGCCATCAGTGAGAAAGAGACCCAGTACTTC	CAISEKETQYF
TRBV6-6	-	-	TRBJ1-1	TGTGCCAGCGCGCTGAACACTGAAGCTTTCTTT	CASALNTEAFF
TRBV4-2	-	-	TRBJ2-1	TGTGCCAGCAGCCTGGGGGTAGCGCTCCAGAATGAGCAGTTCTTC	CASSLGVALQNEQFF
TRBV6-5	-	-	TRBJ1-2	TGTGCCAGCAGTCAACGGATTGGCTATGGCTACACCTTC	CASSQRIGYGYTF
TRBV28	-	-	TRBJ1-1	TGTGCCAGCAGGGACGGAAACACTGAAGCTTTCTTT	CASRDGNTEAFF
TRBV10-3	TRBD1	-	TRBJ2-3	TGTGCCATCAAGGGGGGACAGGGAGACACAGATACGCAGTATTTT	CAIKGGQGDTDTQYF
TRBV19	-	-	TRBJ2-1	TGTGCCAGTAGTATATCGAATTACAATGAGCAGTTCTTC	CASSISNYNEQFF
TRBV7-8	-	-	TRBJ2-1	TGTGCCAGCAGCCTCCGGGACGGGGGCCACAATGAGCAGTTCTTC	CASSLRDGGHNEQFF
TRBV5-1	-	-	TRBJ2-7	TGCGCCAGCAGCTTGTTCGGAGCTTCTCGCGAGCAGTACTTC	CASSLFGASREQYF
TRBV14	TRBD2	-	TRBJ2-7	TGTGCCAGCAGCCAAGGCCTAGCGGGGATCTACGAGCAGTACTTC	CASSQGLAGIYEQYF
TRBV4-3	-	-	TRBJ2-2	TGCGCCAGCAGCCAAGCGGCCGGGCCCCCCGCCGGGGAGCTGTTTTTT	CASSQAAGPPAGELFF
TRBV29-1	TRBD2	-	TRBJ2-1	TGCAGCTCTAGACTAGCGGGCCCCTCTAATGAGTTCTTC	CSSRLAGPSNEFF
TRBV10-3	TRBD1	-	TRBJ2-7	TGTGCCATCAGTTCGGGACAGGGGTACGAGCAGTACTTC	CAISSGQGYEQYF
TRBV7-9	-	-	TRBJ2-7	TGTGCCAGCAGCTCCCCCCGAAAGGCGCCCTACGAGCAGTACTTC	CASSSPRKAPYEQYF
TRBV27	TRBD2	-	TRBJ2-3	TGTGCCAGCAGTGCGCGACTAGCGGGTACAGATACGCAGTATTTT	CASSARLAGTDTQYF
TRBV20-1	-	-	TRBJ2-1	TGCAGTGCAGTGTCGGTTGAGCAGTTCTTC	CSAVSVEQFF
TRBV10-3	TRBD1	-	TRBJ2-1	TGTGCCATCAGTAAAACGGGACAGGAGGGTAATGAGCAGTTCTTC	CAISKTGQEGNEQFF
TRBV7-2	-	-	TRBJ2-7	TGTGCCAGCAGTCCCCAGGGAGCCGAGCAGTACTTC	CASSPQGAEQYF
TRBV5-1	TRBD1	-	TRBJ2-5	TGCGCCAGCAGCCGACAGGGGGCTGAGACCCAGTACTTC	CASSRQGAETQYF
TRBV7-9	-	-	TRBJ2-1	TGTGCCAGCAGCTTCGCCGGGACTCAGCAGTTCTTC	CASSFAGTQQFF
TRBV10-3	TRBD2	once	TRBJ2-5	TGTGCCATCAGTAAAGTAGCGGGAATGCTACAAGAGACCCAGTACTTC	CAISKVAGMLQETQYF
TRBV5-1	TRBD2	-	TRBJ2-3	TGCGCCAGCAGCACCAACCTAGCGGGACGCACAGATACGCAGTATTTT	CASSTNLAGRTDTQYF
TRBV19	TRBD1	-	TRBJ2-1	TGTGCCAGTAGTATCGCCGACAGGGCAGAGCAGTTCTTC	CASSIADRAEQFF
TRBV18	-	-	TRBJ1-1	TGTGCCAGCTCACCCACTCTGGATGATATTGGCACTGAAGCTTTCTTT	CASSPTLDDIGTEAFF
TRBV29-1	-	-	TRBJ1-1	TGCAGCGTTAGAAATACAGGGTTTGGGGACACTGAAGCTTTCTTT	CSVRNTGFGDTEAFF
TRBV4-3	TRBD2	-	TRBJ2-2	TGCGCCAGCCGGCGGGAGGGCCTACCCGGGGAGCTGTTTTTT	CASRREGLPGELFF
TRBV11-2	TRBD1	-	TRBJ2-5	TGTGCCAGCAGCTGGGGACAGGGCTTAAAAGAGACCCAGTACTTC	CASSWGQGLKETQYF
TRBV5-1	TRBD2	-	TRBJ2-7	TGCGCCAGCAGCTTGGGGGCTAGCGGGTTCTCCTACGAGCAGTACTTC	CASSLGASGFSYEQYF
TRBV18	TRBD1	once	TRBJ2-1	TGTGCCAGCTCACAGGCGACAGGGCCCCATGAGCAGTTCTTC	CASSQATGPHEQFF
TRBV19	TRBD1	-	TRBJ1-1	TGTGCCAGTACCGCGGTAGGGGGCCGGGGGAACACTGAAGCTTTCTTT	CASTAVGGRGNTEAFF
TRBV20-1	-	-	TRBJ2-7	TGCAGTGCTTTCTATCCCTACGAGCAGTACTTC	CSAFYPYEQYF
TRBV7-7	-	-	TRBJ2-5	TGTGCTAGCAGCCAGGACTCTGGCGGGGAGACCCAGTACTTC	CASSQDSGGETQYF
TRBV9	TRBD2	-	TRBJ2-7	TGTGCCAGCAGCGTAGCCGGCACGGGAGGGCCTCACGAGCAGTACTTC	CASSVAGTGGPHEQYF
TRBV5-1	TRBD1	-	TRBJ1-1	TGCGCCAGCAGCAGCCGGGACAGAATGAACACTGAAGCTTTCTTT	CASSSRDRMNTEAFF
TRBV2	-	-	TRBJ1-1	TGTGCCAGCAGACCCGGGATCGCCTTTGGCCAAGCTTTCTTT	CASRPGIAFGQAFF
TRBV7-9	-	-	TRBJ1-1	TGTGCCAGCAGCTTAGCACTACAAAGGGAGAACACTGAAGCTTTCTTT	CASSLALQRENTEAFF
TRBV7-9	TRBD1	-	TRBJ1-1	TGTGCCAGCAGAGCTTCGGGACAGTCATATCGGAACACTGAAGCTTTCTTT	CASRASGQSYRNTEAFF
TRBV27	-	-	TRBJ2-7	TGTGCCAGCAGTGCCTCTCGGGGCCCCTACGAGCAGTACTTC	CASSASRGPYEQYF
TRBV28	-	-	TRBJ2-5	TGTGCCAGCAGTTTCATACAACGGGGAGAGACCCAGTACTTC	CASSFIQRGETQYF
TRBV29-1	TRBD2	-	TRBJ2-7	TGCAGCGTTGGAGGCGGAGCACTAGCGGGAAGCTACGAGCAGTACTTC	CSVGGGALAGSYEQYF
TRBV5-1	-	-	TRBJ1-2	TGCGCCAGCAGCTTGGCCGGGGATTATGACTATGGCTACACCTTC	CASSLAGDYDYGYTF
TRBV6-4	TRBD1	-	TRBJ2-6	TGTGCCAGCAGCCCACAGGGGTTGGTGTCGGGGGCCAACGTCCTGACTTTC	CASSPQGLVSGANVLTF
TRBV5-1	-	-	TRBJ2-1	TGCGCCAGCAGCTTAGGGGCCCTCTACAATGAGCAGTTCTTC	CASSLGALYNEQFF
TRBV5-1	-	-	TRBJ2-1	TGCGCCAGCAGCCCCATAGCCGGGACTTCCTACAATGAGCAGTTCTTC	CASSPIAGTSYNEQFF
TRBV4-1	TRBD2	-	TRBJ2-7	TGCGCCAGCAGCCAACACCGGGAGGCCTACGAGCAGTACTTC	CASSQHREAYEQYF
TRBV7-2	-	-	TRBJ2-1	TGTGCCAGCAGCTTACCCCAACAGGGAGATGAGCAGTTCTTC	CASSLPQQGDEQFF
TRBV5-1	-	-	TRBJ2-7	TGCGCCAGCAGGGCCCCAGCCTCCTACGAGCAGTACTTC	CASRAPASYEQYF